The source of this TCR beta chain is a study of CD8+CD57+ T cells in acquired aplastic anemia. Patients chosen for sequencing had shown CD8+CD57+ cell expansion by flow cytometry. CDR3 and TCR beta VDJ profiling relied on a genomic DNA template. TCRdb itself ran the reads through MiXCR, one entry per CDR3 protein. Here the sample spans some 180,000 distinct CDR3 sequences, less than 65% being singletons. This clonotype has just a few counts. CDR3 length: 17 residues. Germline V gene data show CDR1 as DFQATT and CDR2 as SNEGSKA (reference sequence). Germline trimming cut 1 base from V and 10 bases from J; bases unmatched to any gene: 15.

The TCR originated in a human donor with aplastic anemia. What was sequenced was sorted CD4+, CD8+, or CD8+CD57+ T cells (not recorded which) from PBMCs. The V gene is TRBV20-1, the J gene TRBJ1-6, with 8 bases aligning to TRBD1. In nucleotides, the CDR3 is TGCAGTGCTAGAGCCGACCCCCGGACAGGGTGGGAATCACCCCTCCACTTT. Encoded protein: CSARADPRTGWESPLHF.